A single sample gave rise to the 30 T cell receptor beta chains below, sequenced in a study of early T cells in non-severe SARS-CoV-2 infection. TCRdb analysed the 5' RACE reads with MiXCR anew, one entry per CDR3 protein. The sample has about 67,000 distinct CDR3 sequences, more than 8.5% seen once. The source was whole blood, collected at baseline. The origin of the receptors is an adult who was a healthcare worker with PCR-confirmed SARS-CoV-2 infection or an uninfected control (not recorded which).

This clonotype was recorded a few times. The chain recombines TRBV7-6 with TRBJ2-7; D gene ambiguous. V was trimmed by 5 bases and J by 5 bases, leaving 19 bases between them. The CDR3 sequence is 15 residues long. Germline V CDR1 and CDR2: SGHVS, FNYEAQ. In nucleotides, the CDR3 is TGTGCCAGCAGCAACGTTGGGGTGGATTCCCACGAGCAGTACTTC. It codes for CASSNVGVDSHEQYF.

The J gene is TRBJ2-7, the V gene TRBV10-2; 7 bases align to TRBD2. This CDR3 region has 13 residues. Trimming removed 7 bases from V and 4 bases from J; junction bases left unmatched: 7. CDR1 WSHSY and CDR2 SAAADI come from the germline V gene. CDR3 in DNA: TGCGCCAGCACAGGGAGGGGTAGGTACGAGCAGTACTTC. This sequence encodes CASTGRGRYEQYF.

J is TRBJ1-2 and V is TRBV18; 7 bases fit TRBD1. Germline V gene sequence: CDR1 KGHSH, CDR2 LQKENI. V lost 0 bases to trimming and J lost 4 bases; unmatched junction nucleotides: 2. The CDR3 contains 14 residues. The CDR3 nucleotides are TGTGCCAGCTCACCACCCGGGGACAGCTATGGCTACACCTTC. The encoded protein is CASSPPGDSYGYTF.

The table lists this clonotype with many counts. This chain links TRBV2 with TRBJ2-7; no definite D call. Trimming removed 7 bases at V and 1 base at J, with 14 bases between. Per the germline V gene, CDR1 is SNHLY and CDR2 is FYNNEI. This CDR3 spans 14 amino acids. Here the CDR3 DNA reads TGTGCCAGCAACACTCCGACGGATTCCTACGAGCAGTACTTC. Its protein product is CASNTPTDSYEQYF. Combining the CDR3 with reference TRBV2 and TRBJ2-7 gives the whole variable domain EPEVTQTPSHQVTQMGQEVILRCVPISNHLYFYWYRQILGQKVEFLVSFYNNEISEKSEIFDDQFSVERPDGSNFTLKIRSTKLEDSAMYFCASNTPTDSYEQYFGPGTRLTVT.

This clonotype is labeled medium-sized. V gene TRBV12-3 or TRBV12-4 combines with J gene TRBJ2-1; possibly TRBD1 for D (5 bases). The CDR3 extends over 14 amino acids. Trimming left V 8 bases short and J 2 bases short, with 13 bases between. This CDR3 reads CASGRGIPYNEQFF. The CDR3 DNA follows: TGTGCCAGCGGAAGGGGTATCCCCTACAATGAGCAGTTCTTC.

This clonotype was detected a few times. The V call is TRBV9, the J call TRBJ2-2; D might be TRBD2 (6 bases). Germline V lookup: CDR1 SGDLS, CDR2 YYNGEE. The CDR3 is 13 residues long. Trimming removed 7 bases from V and 6 bases from J, with 13 bases in between. CDR3 loop: CASGRLRAGELFF. The CDR3 DNA follows: TGTGCCAGCGGGAGGTTGAGAGCCGGGGAGCTGTTTTTT.

This clonotype was found many times. The gene calls are TRBV6-2 or TRBV6-3 and TRBJ1-2, with no clear D. This CDR3 spans 12 amino acids. Germline V CDR1 and CDR2: MNHEY, SVGEGT. Trimming stripped 5 bases from V and 3 bases from J, with 7 bases between. CDR3 nucleotide sequence: TGTGCCAGCAGTCCGCAAGACTATGGCTACACCTTC. Its translation is CASSPQDYGYTF.

This clonotype was observed a few times. This chain joins TRBV7-9 and TRBJ1-1; D is possibly TRBD1 (6 bases). The CDR3 consists of 15 residues. Deletions cut 5 bases from V and 0 bases from J, with 13 bases between. Germline CDR1 reads SEHNR; CDR2 reads FQNEAQ (reference sequence). Here the CDR3 DNA reads TGTGCCAGCAGCCCCGCCGGGGGCGTGAACACTGAAGCTTTCTTT. This gives the protein CASSPAGGVNTEAFF.

This clonotype was seen more than once but under ten times. The V gene is TRBV6-5, the J gene TRBJ2-7, with 9 bases matching TRBD2. The CDR3 totals 15 residues. Germline V gene data show CDR1 as MNHEY and CDR2 as SVGAGI. V lost 0 bases, J lost 4 bases, and 4 bases stayed unmatched. CDR3 in DNA: TGTGCCAGCAGTTACTCGGGAGCGGGAGGTTACGAGCAGTACTTC. Amino acids: CASSYSGAGGYEQYF.

This clonotype occurred many times. This chain links TRBV4-3 with TRBJ1-1; D unclear. V was shortened by 0 bases and J by 1 base, with 3 bases between the two germline ends. The CDR3 contains 13 residues. Germline V gene data show CDR1 as LGHNA and CDR2 as YSLEER. CDR3 protein: CASSQDKNTEAFF. The CDR3 bases are TGCGCCAGCAGCCAAGACAAGAACACTGAAGCTTTCTTT.

This clonotype has more than one count but fewer than ten. The chain employs TRBV10-3 and TRBJ2-7; 10 nucleotides align to TRBD1. The trim removed 6 bases at V and 5 bases at J, leaving 7 bases unmatched. The CDR3 length is 14 residues. Germline CDR1 and CDR2: ENHRY and SYGVKD. The CDR3 reads CAIRPGDRGDEQYF. As DNA, the CDR3 is TGTGCCATCAGACCGGGGGACAGGGGCGACGAGCAGTACTTC.

This clonotype has a handful of counts. The chain couples TRBV20-1 to TRBJ2-1; no reliable D call. CDR3 length equals 13 residues. Germline V gene lookup returns CDR1 DFQATT and CDR2 SNEGSKA (reference sequence). The germline V and J ends were trimmed by 6 bases and 5 bases, with 14 bases remaining between them. CDR3 residues: CSAASRIDNEQFF. As DNA, the CDR3 is TGCAGTGCCGCGAGCCGGATCGACAATGAGCAGTTCTTC.

This clonotype showed up many times. The rearrangement joins TRBV9 to TRBJ2-1; 9 positions match TRBD2. The germline gives CDR1 SGDLS, CDR2 YYNGEE. The junction had 8 bases not matched to a gene; V was cut back by 1 base and J by 9 bases. This CDR3 comprises 15 residues. CDR3 nucleotides: TGTGCCAGCAGCGTATCGACTAGCGGCCGCCTTGAGCAGTTCTTC. Translating gives CASSVSTSGRLEQFF.

This clonotype was seen many times. The CDR3 loop is CASRGIVFEQYF. In nucleotides, the CDR3 is TGTGCCAGCAGGGGGATAGTCTTTGAGCAGTACTTC. V and J are TRBV6-1 and TRBJ2-7; unclear D gene. Germline lookup yields CDR1 MNHNS and CDR2 SASEGT. V lost 6 bases, J lost 7 bases, and 13 bases lay in between. The CDR3 has 12 amino acids.

The rearrangement links TRBV23-1 to TRBJ2-7, with 8 bases lining up with TRBD1. TRBV23-1 counts as an open reading frame of uncertain function. Losses at the gene ends were 4 bases for V and 1 base for J; bases not matched to a gene: 12. This CDR3 has 17 amino acids. CDR3 residues: CASSPKLRGQVSYEQYF. Here the CDR3 DNA reads TGCGCCAGCAGTCCCAAACTTAGGGGACAGGTGTCCTACGAGCAGTACTTC.

This clonotype was picked up a small number of times. The chain uses TRBV7-7 and TRBJ2-3, with D uncertain. Per germline, CDR1 SSHAT and CDR2 FNYEAQ (reference sequence). The CDR3 has 15 residues. Trimming removed 5 bases at V and 1 base at J, with 13 bases between. Here the CDR3 reads CASSPVRRGTDTQYF. In nucleotides, the CDR3 is TGTGCCAGCAGCCCCGTGCGTCGGGGCACAGATACGCAGTATTTT.

This clonotype was recorded a few times. The chain links TRBV2 to TRBJ2-5; TRBD1 is a possible D gene (5 bases). The CDR3 totals 14 residues. The ends were cut back, 5 bases at V and 1 base at J, with 11 bases in the middle. Germline V CDR1 and CDR2: SNHLY, FYNNEI. Here the CDR3 DNA reads TGTGCCAGCAGTAAAGACAGCGCCCAAGAGACCCAGTACTTC. This gives the protein CASSKDSAQETQYF.

V and J are TRBV28 and TRBJ2-7; no reliable D call. The CDR3 runs to 14 residues. The V gene's germline CDR1 is MDHEN and CDR2 SYDVKM. Trimming removed 3 bases from V and 0 bases from J, with 9 bases in between. The chain's CDR3 is CASSFYGTSYEQYF. CDR3 DNA: TGTGCCAGCAGTTTTTACGGTACCTCCTACGAGCAGTACTTC.

The table lists this clonotype with a few counts. The chain uses TRBV7-9 and TRBJ2-7; 10 positions agree with TRBD2. The CDR3 consists of 16 residues. V shed 3 bases, J shed 0 bases, and the junction held 5 bases outside the gene matches. In germline, CDR1 is SEHNR, CDR2 FQNEAQ (reference sequence). The CDR3, as DNA: TGTGCCAGCAGCTTTTGGACTAGCGGCCCCTCCTACGAGCAGTACTTC. Its protein is CASSFWTSGPSYEQYF. Complete variable domain (other parts from reference TRBV7-9 and TRBJ2-7): DTGVSQNPRHKITKRGQNVTFRCDPISEHNRLYWYRQTLGQGPEFLTYFQNEAQLEKSRLLSDRFSAERPKGSFSTLEIQRTEQGDSAMYLCASSFWTSGPSYEQYFGPGTRLTVT.

The sample holds a few counts of this clonotype. The rearrangement uses TRBV19 and TRBJ2-2, with D uncertain. The V and J ends lost 4 bases and 0 bases respectively, with 6 bases between them. The germline CDR1 and CDR2 sequences are LNHDA and SQIVND (reference sequence). The CDR3 extends over 14 amino acids. CDR3 bases: TGTGCCAGTAGTACAGAAGCGAACACCGGGGAGCTGTTTTTT. This gives the protein CASSTEANTGELFF.

The chain combines TRBV12-3 or TRBV12-4 with TRBJ2-5; 14 nucleotides align to TRBD2. V shed 5 bases, J shed 3 bases, and the junction held 8 bases outside the gene matches. The CDR3 extends over 17 amino acids. The CDR3 sequence: CASSGLAGGPWEETQYF. Here the CDR3 DNA reads TGTGCCAGCAGTGGACTAGCGGGAGGCCCATGGGAAGAGACCCAGTACTTC.

V usage is TRBV28 and J usage is TRBJ2-3, with TRBD1 as a possible D gene (5 bases). Germline V gene data show CDR1 as MDHEN and CDR2 as SYDVKM. V lost 5 bases and J 1 base, leaving 13 bases between the germline ends. The CDR3 loop spans 15 amino acids. The CDR3 nucleotides read TGTGCCAGCAGTCCCAGGGCAGGAGGCACAGATACGCAGTATTTT. Translating it yields CASSPRAGGTDTQYF.

This clonotype has only a few counts. The gene calls are TRBV20-1 and TRBJ1-1, with a tentative D call TRBD1 (6 bases). This CDR3 has 15 residues. Trimming removed 1 base at V and 2 bases at J, with 14 bases between. Germline CDR1 is DFQATT and CDR2 is SNEGSKA (reference sequence). The DNA for the CDR3 is TGCAGTGCTAGAGGCTCACAGGGTTTCAACACTGAAGCTTTCTTT. The encoded protein is CSARGSQGFNTEAFF.

The J gene is TRBJ2-1, the V gene TRBV29-1; D remains unclear. The germline V and J ends were trimmed by 5 bases and 4 bases, with 6 bases remaining between them. Germline V gene lookup returns CDR1 SQVTM and CDR2 ANQGSEA. The CDR3 runs 11 residues. This CDR3 is CSVRVYNEQFF. The CDR3 nucleotides read TGCAGCGTTCGGGTATACAATGAGCAGTTCTTC.

This clonotype was counted many times. The chain is built from TRBV5-1 and TRBJ2-3; tentative D call: TRBD2 (6 bases). Between the trimmed V and J ends, which lost 5 bases and 1 base, there was a span of 11 bases. Germline-derived CDR1 and CDR2 are SGHRS and YFSETQ. This CDR3 is 14 amino acids long. CDR3 amino acids: CASSRRDRTDTQYF. CDR3 in DNA: TGCGCCAGCAGTCGGCGGGACCGCACAGATACGCAGTATTTT.

This clonotype was seen many times. The rearrangement links TRBV12-3 or TRBV12-4 to TRBJ1-1, with 7 nucleotides matching TRBD1. This CDR3 region has 14 residues. Trimming took 6 bases from V and 3 from J; bases not matched to a gene: 7. The CDR3 region has the DNA TGTGCCAGCAGCCCCCGACAGGGATACACTGAAGCTTTCTTT. Its translation is CASSPRQGYTEAFF.

The chain uses TRBV12-3 or TRBV12-4 and TRBJ2-3; no clear D. The CDR3 sequence is 16 residues long. V lost 4 bases, J lost 0 bases, and 14 bases lay in between. The DNA for the CDR3 is TGTGCCAGCAGTTCCCCCAGAGCACTGAGCACAGATACGCAGTATTTT. As protein: CASSSPRALSTDTQYF.

This clonotype has more than one count but fewer than ten. This chain uses TRBV2 with TRBJ2-1; no firm D call. Per germline, CDR1 SNHLY and CDR2 FYNNEI. The CDR3 covers 15 residues. V was shortened by 1 base and J by 6 bases, with 13 bases between the two germline ends. The chain's CDR3 is CASSEGEAIVNEQFF. CDR3 coding DNA: TGTGCCAGCAGTGAAGGTGAGGCCATCGTCAATGAGCAGTTCTTC.

This clonotype was found many times. The rearrangement links TRBV12-3 or TRBV12-4 to TRBJ2-7; D unresolved. This CDR3 spans 14 amino acids. Trimming left V 3 bases short and J 0 bases short, with 9 bases between. CDR3: CASSFRQNSYEQYF. The CDR3 coding sequence is TGTGCCAGCAGTTTTCGGCAAAACTCCTACGAGCAGTACTTC.

In its sample, this clonotype was seen many times. This chain uses TRBV6-2 or TRBV6-3 with TRBJ1-5; TRBD1 agrees at 10 bases. J was trimmed by 6 bases and V by 6 bases; bases with no gene match: 2. The CDR3 has 13 residues. Germline values: CDR1 MNHEY, CDR2 SVGEGT. The CDR3 DNA sequence: TGTGCCAGCAGCCGGACAGGGGGTCAGCCCCAGCATTTT. Translation: CASSRTGGQPQHF.